The clone carrying this TCR beta chain was seen more than once but under ten times. The antigen is undetermined. Each CDR3 protein gets one entry after TCRdb re-called the 5' RACE reads with MiXCR. The sample shows some 790,000 distinct CDR3 sequences, 18% of them seen only once. The sample is drawn from a study of identical twins. Whole-study results and caveats: Beta clonotypes that were abundant in cord blood contained fewer insertions, a pattern absent from memory repertoires. Models underestimated out-of-frame TCR alpha sharing in monozygotic twins.

Healthy Caucasians provided all donations. This CDR3 spans 16 amino acids. V was clipped by 3 bases and J by 2 bases; unmatched bases: 4. The germline V gene has CDR1 SEHNR and CDR2 FQNEAQ (reference sequence). The sample was also reused in another study, on T cells expressing NK-cell markers. This second study says: Of the CD8+ T cell pool in 6 or 7 donors, about 1.0-8% was accounted for by dominant NKG2C+ clonotypes.

The genes are TRBV7-9 and TRBJ2-6, with 7 bases fitting TRBD1. This receptor was identified in a woman aged 18-29 years in good health. Sequenced: PBMCs. The CDR3 spells CASSFDRETGANVLTF. CDR3 bases: TGTGCCAGCAGCTTCGACAGGGAAACTGGGGCCAACGTCCTGACTTTC. Supplemented by reference TRBV7-9 and TRBJ2-6, the full variable domain reads DTGVSQNPRHKITKRGQNVTFRCDPISEHNRLYWYRQTLGQGPEFLTYFQNEAQLEKSRLLSDRFSAERPKGSFSTLEIQRTEQGDSAMYLCASSFDRETGANVLTFGAGSRLTVL.